This T cell receptor beta chain was found in a study of cytomegalovirus exposure and HLA in healthy donors. The PCR employed 60 Vbeta primers together with 13 Jbeta primers. Data came from immunoSEQ multiplex PCR; TCRdb stores just in-frame clones and leaves some out. The top ten clones hold approximately 4.4% of a sample with some 120,000 clones, approximately 10% of them seen once. The CDR3 totals 16 residues. CDR1 and CDR2 from the germline V gene are KGHSH and LQKENI. The ends lost 2 bases at V and 2 bases at J; junction bases unmatched: 7. Sequenced input: PBMCs. The chain links TRBV18 to TRBJ2-3; TRBD1 matches 7 bases. The TCR sequence derives from a woman aged 18-35 years in good health and CMV-seropositive. The CDR3 coding sequence is TGTGCCAGCTCACCAGACAGGGCCGACAACACAGATACGCAGTATTTT. It yields the protein CASSPDRADNTDTQYF.